Below are 32 T cell receptor beta chains sequenced from a single sample in a study of cytomegalovirus exposure and HLA in healthy donors. In the PCR, 60 Vbeta and 13 Jbeta primers were used. Data came from immunoSEQ multiplex PCR; TCRdb stores just in-frame clones and leaves some out. The data contain 150,000 to 200,000 clones, approximately 80% of them singletons. Material for sequencing was PBMCs. The receptors derive from a man aged 18 to 29 in good health and CMV-seropositive.

The gene calls are TRBV5-1 and TRBJ2-5, with 9 bases fitting TRBD1. Trimming cost V 2 bases and J 4 bases; bases outside gene matches: 0. CDR3 length equals 13 residues. CDR1 is SGHRS and CDR2 is YFSETQ in the germline V gene. CDR3 sequence (DNA): TGCGCCAGCAGCTTACAGGGGGCAGAGACCCAGTACTTC. The encoded protein is CASSLQGAETQYF.

The chain links TRBV2 to TRBJ1-5; D call uncertain. The CDR3 has 15 residues. Trimming cost V 5 bases and J 2 bases, with 13 bases left between them. Germline assignment: CDR1 SNHLY and CDR2 FYNNEI. The CDR3 spells CASSQEGFGNQPQHF. In DNA, the CDR3 is TGTGCCAGCAGTCAGGAGGGTTTCGGCAATCAGCCCCAGCATTTT.

About this clone itself: The sample contains more than one DNA sequence encoding this CDR3. The chain carries TRBV6-5 and TRBJ2-2; D gene unclear. The V end lost 8 bases, the J end lost 4 bases, and 8 bases lay between the germline ends. Germline loops: CDR1 MNHEY, CDR2 SVGAGI. The CDR3 runs to 12 residues. The CDR3 sequence: CASGRSTGELFF. In nucleotides, the CDR3 is TGTGCCAGCGGCCGCAGCACCGGGGAGCTGTTTTTT.

This clone has only one observation. V gene TRBV29-1 combines with J gene TRBJ2-1, with D perhaps matching TRBD1 (5 bases). The V end was cut by 1 base, the J end by 5 bases, with 12 bases between. Germline assignment: CDR1 SQVTM and CDR2 ANQGSEA. The CDR3 length is 14 residues. DNA for the CDR3: TGCAGCGTTGAAGGGCAGGGTTACGACAATGAGCAGTTCTTC. Translated, it gives CSVEGQGYDNEQFF.

The CDR3 DNA reads TGTGCCAGTAACGTGGGGGACAGGGACACCGGGGAGCTGTTTTTT. Its protein is CASNVGDRDTGELFF. V usage is TRBV19 and J usage is TRBJ2-2, with TRBD1 matching 9 bases. CDR1 and CDR2 (germline): LNHDA, SQIVND (reference sequence). J was trimmed by 3 bases and V by 7 bases; bases with no gene match: 6. The CDR3 loop spans 15 amino acids.

The chain uses TRBV4-2 and TRBJ1-4; D is unclear. The V end was cut by 0 bases, the J end by 9 bases, with 11 bases between. Germline V gives CDR1 LGHNA, CDR2 YNFKEQ. This CDR3 comprises 14 residues. CDR3 nucleotides: TGTGCCAGCAGCCAAGAGTTAAGAGGGCAAAAACTGTTTTTT. It yields the protein CASSQELRGQKLFF.

The rearrangement links TRBV27 to TRBJ2-7; TRBD1 matches at 9 bases. The CDR3 is made up of 15 amino acids. J was trimmed by 6 bases and V by 4 bases; bases with no gene match: 10. CDR1 MNHEY and CDR2 SMNVEV come from the germline V gene (reference sequence). In DNA form, the CDR3 reads TGTGCCAGCAGTTCGGGACAGGGATTGCGTCTCGAGCAGTACTTC. Encoded protein: CASSSGQGLRLEQYF.

This chain joins TRBV27 and TRBJ2-1, with 8 bases fitting TRBD1. CDR3 size: 14 residues. V lost 2 bases and J lost 3; bases outside the gene matches: 0. Germline loops: CDR1 MNHEY, CDR2 SMNVEV (reference sequence). CDR3 bases: TGTGCCAGCAGTTTAACAGGGGGCTACAATGAGCAGTTCTTC. The encoded protein is CASSLTGGYNEQFF.

The V call is TRBV11-2, the J call TRBJ2-6, with a weak D call TRBD1 (5 bases). Germline lookup yields CDR1 SGHAT and CDR2 FQNNGV. The CDR3 consists of 15 residues. Trimming took off 6 bases at V and 2 bases at J, with 11 bases between the two ends. CDR3 region: CASSQQGPGANVLTF. CDR3 sequence (DNA): TGTGCCAGCAGTCAGCAGGGTCCTGGGGCCAACGTCCTGACTTTC.

This clone showed up just once. The V and J genes are TRBV6-5 and TRBJ2-7; D is possibly TRBD1 (5 bases). Germline V gene sequence: CDR1 MNHEY, CDR2 SVGAGI. V gave up 5 bases and J gave up 9 bases, with 14 bases separating them. The CDR3 sequence is 12 residues long. DNA of the CDR3: TGTGCCAGCAGTCCAGGGTATCAAGGGCAGTACTTC. Protein: CASSPGYQGQYF.

The chain carries TRBV7-2 and TRBJ2-1; maybe TRBD1 (7 bases). The length of the CDR3 is 13 residues. Deletions cut 5 bases from V and 7 bases from J, with 12 bases between. Germline lookup yields CDR1 SGHTA and CDR2 FQGNSA. CDR3 DNA: TGTGCCAGCAGCGCAGGGGGGCAGAATGAGCAGTTCTTC. It is translated as CASSAGGQNEQFF.

This clone has just a few counts. The chain employs TRBV7-9 and TRBJ2-1; tentatively, D is TRBD1 (6 bases). The CDR3 totals 13 residues. Germline lookup yields CDR1 SEHNR and CDR2 FQNEAQ (reference sequence). Trimming left V 1 base short and J 7 bases short, with 8 bases between. The chain's CDR3 is CASSLDQGNEQFF. DNA for the CDR3: TGTGCCAGCAGCTTAGATCAGGGGAATGAGCAGTTCTTC.

V and J are TRBV5-1 and TRBJ2-7; D gene uncertain. Germline CDR1 and CDR2: SGHRS and YFSETQ. V gave up 1 base and J gave up 2 bases, with 13 bases separating them. This CDR3 is 15 amino acids long. The CDR3 is CASSLTGTVAYEQYF. In DNA form, the CDR3 reads TGCGCCAGCAGCTTGACTGGTACGGTCGCCTACGAGCAGTACTTC.

J is TRBJ2-5 and V is TRBV7-2, with TRBD1 matching over 7 bases. CDR3 length equals 15 residues. Germline loops: CDR1 SGHTA, CDR2 FQGNSA. V lost 6 bases to trimming and J lost 5 bases; unmatched junction nucleotides: 12. CDR3: CASRQTGDSWETQYF. The DNA of the CDR3 is TGTGCCAGCAGGCAAACAGGGGATAGCTGGGAGACCCAGTACTTC.

This chain uses TRBV27 with TRBJ1-5; the D gene is possibly TRBD1 (5 bases). The CDR3 is made up of 14 amino acids. V lost 3 bases to trimming and J lost 4 bases, with 10 bases between them. Per germline, CDR1 MNHEY and CDR2 SMNVEV (reference sequence). CDR3 residues: CASSLTATNQPQHF. The CDR3 nucleotides read TGTGCCAGCAGTTTGACAGCCACTAATCAGCCCCAGCATTTT.

The chain employs TRBV19 and TRBJ2-7; 7 bases align to TRBD2. From germline, CDR1 is LNHDA and CDR2 SQIVND (reference sequence). This CDR3 comprises 14 residues. Unmatched junction bases numbered 5, after V lost 4 bases and J lost 2 bases. Here the CDR3 reads CASSRTSVTYEQYF. CDR3 sequence (DNA): TGTGCCAGTAGTAGGACTAGTGTTACCTACGAGCAGTACTTC. Full variable domain (rest looked up from reference TRBV19 and TRBJ2-7): DGGITQSPKYLFRKEGQNVTLSCEQNLNHDAMYWYRQDPGQGLRLIYYSQIVNDFQKGDIAEGYSVSREKKESFPLTVTSAQKNPTAFYLCASSRTSVTYEQYFGPGTRLTVT.

CDR3 loop: CSIQGVGLEAFF. The CDR3 nucleotides are TGCAGCATCCAGGGGGTCGGGCTTGAAGCTTTCTTT. The chain is built from TRBV29-1 and TRBJ1-1; 7 bases match TRBD1. CDR3 length: 12 residues. Germline V CDR1 and CDR2: SQVTM, ANQGSEA. V lost 8 bases to trimming and J lost 7 bases; unmatched junction nucleotides: 10. The whole variable domain, filled in from reference TRBV29-1 and TRBJ1-1, reads SAVISQKPSRDICQRGTSLTIQCQVDSQVTMMFWYRQQPGQSLTLIATANQGSEATYESGFVIDKFPISRPNLTFSTLTVSNMSPEDSSIYLCSIQGVGLEAFFGQGTRLTVV.

This chain connects TRBV5-1 to TRBJ1-1, with D hard to call. The V end lost 4 bases, the J end lost 4 bases, and 11 bases lay between the germline ends. There are 13 residues in the CDR3. Germline values: CDR1 SGHRS, CDR2 YFSETQ. The CDR3 DNA reads as TGCGCCAGCAGCGACCACACAGCCACTGAAGCTTTCTTT. Amino acids: CASSDHTATEAFF. Using reference TRBV5-1 and TRBJ1-1 for the parts outside the CDR3, the full variable domain is KAGVTQTPRYLIKTRGQQVTLSCSPISGHRSVSWYQQTPGQGLQFLFEYFSETQRNKGNFPGRFSGRQFSNSRSEMNVSTLELGDSALYLCASSDHTATEAFFGQGTRLTVV.

The chain has TRBV30 and TRBJ1-2; D is ambiguous. Trimming shortened V by 5 bases and J by 4 bases, and 23 bases separated the two germline ends. The germline gives CDR1 GTSNPN, CDR2 SVGIG (reference sequence). This CDR3 contains 16 residues. The CDR3 reads CAWSAEAVSRGYGYTF. The CDR3 bases are TGTGCCTGGTCAGCCGAGGCGGTATCCCGGGGCTATGGCTACACCTTC.

This sequence joins TRBV5-4 and TRBJ2-7; 7 bases map to TRBD1. Germline assignment: CDR1 SGHNT and CDR2 YYREEE (reference sequence). The CDR3 is 13 amino acids. J lost 3 bases, V lost 4 bases, and 4 bases had no gene match. The CDR3 here is CASSRDSYYEQYF. The CDR3 DNA reads TGTGCCAGCAGCCGGGACAGTTACTACGAGCAGTACTTC.

The chain recombines TRBV10-3 with TRBJ1-2, with 12 bases identical to TRBD1. Trimming at V came to 7 bases and at J to 8 bases, leaving 8 bases not matched to a gene. Germline assignment: CDR1 ENHRY and CDR2 SYGVKD. CDR3 size: 14 residues. The DNA for the CDR3 is TGTGCCATCACCGGGGACAGGGGGCGCGGGGGCTACACCTTC. It yields the protein CAITGDRGRGGYTF.

This chain uses TRBV5-1 with TRBJ2-5; 8 bases agree with TRBD1. The tail of the sequence fits TRBJ2-7 better, so the J call may be wrong. This CDR3 is built from 17 residues. Germline V gives CDR1 SGHRS, CDR2 YFSETQ. The CDR3 is CASSWGNRDRLSYEQYF. The CDR3 DNA reads TGCGCCAGCAGCTGGGGGAACCGGGACAGGCTCTCCTACGAGCAGTACTTC.

This rearrangement joins TRBV10-1 to TRBJ1-1, with D maybe TRBD1 (5 bases). CDR1 WNHNN and CDR2 SYGVQD come from the germline V gene (reference sequence). CDR3 length: 14 amino acids. The V end lost 3 bases, the J end lost 4 bases, and 12 bases lay between the germline ends. Here the CDR3 reads CASSDGQGITEAFF. CDR3 DNA sequence: TGCGCCAGCAGTGACGGACAAGGAATCACTGAAGCTTTCTTT.

The gene calls are TRBV29-1 and TRBJ2-7; tentative D call: TRBD1 (6 bases). CDR3 length equals 14 residues. Germline CDR1 is SQVTM and CDR2 is ANQGSEA. V lost 0 bases, J lost 5 bases, and 14 bases lay in between. Here the CDR3 reads CSVEDSGGTNEQYF. In DNA, the CDR3 is TGCAGCGTTGAAGATTCTGGGGGCACCAACGAGCAGTACTTC.

In DNA, the CDR3 is TGTGCCAGCAGCTTAGATAATTTACAGCTGAACACTGAAGCTTTCTTT. It is translated as CASSLDNLQLNTEAFF. The chain carries TRBV11-2 and TRBJ1-1; D gene uncertain. CDR3 length equals 16 residues. Between the trimmed V and J ends, which lost 0 bases and 0 bases, there was a span of 11 bases. Germline V gene lookup returns CDR1 SGHAT and CDR2 FQNNGV.

This chain joins TRBV7-2 and TRBJ2-7, with D unclear. The CDR3 runs to 11 residues. V lost 5 bases and J lost 3, with 5 bases in between. CDR1 is SGHTA and CDR2 is FQGNSA in the germline V gene. The CDR3 sequence is CASSPGYEQYF. The CDR3, as DNA: TGTGCCAGCAGCCCCGGCTACGAGCAGTACTTC.

The V and J genes are TRBV10-3 and TRBJ2-2; 10 nucleotides line up with TRBD1. V gave up 4 bases and J gave up 4 bases; unmatched junction bases: 3. The length of the CDR3 is 15 residues. CDR1 and CDR2 (germline): ENHRY, SYGVKD. CDR3 amino acids: CAISGDRGRTGELFF. CDR3 nucleotides: TGTGCCATCAGTGGAGACAGGGGGCGCACCGGGGAGCTGTTTTTT.

The chain employs TRBV27 and TRBJ2-1; 14 bases fit TRBD2. The CDR3 contains 16 residues. Germline lookup yields CDR1 MNHEY and CDR2 SMNVEV (reference sequence). V shed 4 bases, J shed 6 bases, and the junction held 5 bases outside the gene matches. CDR3 nucleotide sequence: TGTGCCAGCAGTTGGGGACTAGCGGGAGTCTCCAATGAGCAGTTCTTC. Residues: CASSWGLAGVSNEQFF.

This chain connects TRBV5-1 to TRBJ2-7; TRBD1 agrees at 7 bases. The junction had 9 bases not matched to a gene; V was cut back by 4 bases and J by 2 bases. The CDR3 loop spans 15 amino acids. CDR1 and CDR2 from the germline V gene are SGHRS and YFSETQ. In DNA, the CDR3 is TGCGCCAGCAGCAGCACAGGGGACCCAACCTACGAGCAGTACTTC. This codes for CASSSTGDPTYEQYF.

This sequence joins TRBV4-1 and TRBJ1-1; D is uncertain. The V and J ends lost 4 bases and 1 base respectively, with 7 bases between them. CDR3 length: 13 amino acids. Germline V CDR1 and CDR2: MGHRA, YSYEKL. CDR3 DNA: TGCGCCAGCAGCCGAACAGCGAACACTGAAGCTTTCTTT. Protein: CASSRTANTEAFF.

This clone was found a few times. In DNA, the CDR3 is TGTGCCAGCACCGCAAAGGGGGGAGGGTTCGCCTACGAGCAGTACTTC. Protein product: CASTAKGGGFAYEQYF. The chain is built from TRBV28 and TRBJ2-7; tentatively, D is TRBD2 (7 bases). Germline CDR1 reads MDHEN; CDR2 reads SYDVKM. The length of the CDR3 is 16 residues. V shed 7 bases and J shed 2 bases, with 21 bases lying between them.

The chain is built from TRBV27 and TRBJ1-1, with 10 bases identical to TRBD1. Trimming cost V 7 bases and J 7 bases; bases outside gene matches: 6. CDR1 and CDR2 from the germline V gene are MNHEY and SMNVEV (reference sequence). There are 13 residues in the CDR3. In DNA, the CDR3 is TGTGCCAGCACGGGACAGGGGACGGGTGAAGCTTTCTTT. Protein sequence: CASTGQGTGEAFF.